What follows describes a single T cell receptor (beta chain). The sample is drawn from a study of CD8 T cells in Susac syndrome. The V gene end was trimmed by 0 bases and the J gene end by 9 bases; junction bases not matched to a gene: 12. Germline V CDR1 and CDR2: SGHDN, FVKESK. This CDR3 is built from 17 residues. Random-hexamer reverse transcription was applied to roughly 0.5 to 1 ug RNA. TCRdb reanalysed the immunoSEQ multiplex PCR reads using MiXCR and keeps one entry per CDR3 protein. The sample comprises about 120,000 distinct CDR3 sequences, around 90% of which are singletons, and 0.11% to 0.15% rests with the top ten.

The V and J genes are TRBV14 and TRBJ2-1, with TRBD1 identical over 9 bases. Sequences were obtained from CD4+ T cells from PBMCs. The sequence derives from a human donor in good health. In nucleotides, the CDR3 is TGTGCCAGCAGCCAAGATCTTTCGGGACAGGGCCTTGGTGAGCAGTTCTTC. As protein: CASSQDLSGQGLGEQFF.